A selection of T cell receptor beta chains follows, all from one sample in a study of blood T cells in healthy people across ages. TCRdb reprocessed the 5' RACE reads via MiXCR and lists one record per CDR3 protein. The table lists roughly 2 million distinct CDR3 sequences, 40% to 55% of them singletons, with over 2% in the top ten. Sequencing was performed on blood. The receptors come from a woman aged 40 to 49 in good health. Each CDR3 is given with its conserved first and last residue. The D gene is left open where the match is weak. Expanded clones get a size class; other rows say once, few or many, or leave the size out.

J gene: TRBJ2-5
D gene: TRBD2
clone size: -
V gene: TRBV4-3
CDR3 DNA: TGCGCCAGCAGCCTTCGGACTAGCGGGGGGCGGGAGCAGTACTTC
CDR3 protein: CASSLRTSGGREQYF

J gene: TRBJ2-7
D gene: -
clone size: -
V gene: TRBV20-1
CDR3 DNA: TGCAGTGCTAGAATCGGCCCGGGACAAGATACTTACGAGCAGTACTTC
CDR3 protein: CSARIGPGQDTYEQYF

J gene: TRBJ2-2
D gene: -
clone size: once
V gene: TRBV4-2
CDR3 DNA: TGTGCCAGCAGCCAAGCCCAGGGGGAGCTGTTTTTT
CDR3 protein: CASSQAQGELFF

J gene: TRBJ2-7
D gene: -
clone size: few
V gene: TRBV5-5
CDR3 DNA: TGTGCCAGCAGCTCGGCCGGGTCTATGGGATACGAGCAGTACTTC
CDR3 protein: CASSSAGSMGYEQYF

J gene: TRBJ2-5
D gene: -
clone size: -
V gene: TRBV10-2
CDR3 DNA: TGCGCCAGCAGTGATGACCCGACCACTATTGACAATGAGCAGTACTTC
CDR3 protein: CASSDDPTTIDNEQYF

J gene: TRBJ1-2
D gene: TRBD1
clone size: -
V gene: TRBV2
CDR3 DNA: TGTGCCAGCAGTGAAAGACAGGGGAACGGCCACACCTTC
CDR3 protein: CASSERQGNGHTF

J gene: TRBJ1-5
D gene: -
clone size: few
V gene: TRBV7-9
CDR3 DNA: TGTGCCAGCAGCCCACGGGACAGCAATCAGCCCCAGCATTTT
CDR3 protein: CASSPRDSNQPQHF

J gene: TRBJ2-5
D gene: -
clone size: -
V gene: TRBV11-2
CDR3 DNA: TGTGCCAGCAGCTCCGGGACCTTCGGCGGAGAGACCCAGTACTTC
CDR3 protein: CASSSGTFGGETQYF

J gene: TRBJ2-5
D gene: -
clone size: -
V gene: TRBV7-2
CDR3 DNA: TGTGCCAGCAGCGCCACTAGTTTCTCCTACAATGAGCAGTACTTC
CDR3 protein: CASSATSFSYNEQYF

J gene: TRBJ2-6
D gene: -
clone size: -
V gene: TRBV24-1
CDR3 DNA: TGTGCCACCAGTGACCGGACATCTGGGGCCAACGTCCTGACTTTC
CDR3 protein: CATSDRTSGANVLTF

J gene: TRBJ2-1
D gene: TRBD1
clone size: many
V gene: TRBV4-3
CDR3 DNA: TGCGCCAGCAGCCAAGGTTCGACAGGGATCTACAATGAGCAGTTCTTC
CDR3 protein: CASSQGSTGIYNEQFF

J gene: TRBJ2-5
D gene: -
clone size: -
V gene: TRBV5-4
CDR3 DNA: TGTGCCAGCAGCCCCGCGGAGGGGGGAGAGACCCAGTACTTC
CDR3 protein: CASSPAEGGETQYF

J gene: TRBJ2-7
D gene: -
clone size: few
V gene: TRBV5-1
CDR3 DNA: TGCGCCAGCAGCGCATATCGGGGGCTGGACTACGAGCAGTACTTC
CDR3 protein: CASSAYRGLDYEQYF

J gene: TRBJ1-2
D gene: -
clone size: -
V gene: TRBV5-1
CDR3 DNA: TGCGCCAGCAGCTTGGATCCGGGGCCCCTCCGCCGGTACTATGGCTACACCTTC
CDR3 protein: CASSLDPGPLRRYYGYTF

J gene: TRBJ2-5
D gene: -
clone size: -
V gene: TRBV10-3
CDR3 DNA: TGTGCCATCAGTGAGTCGGGGGCTCACAATGAGCAGTACTTC
CDR3 protein: CAISESGAHNEQYF

J gene: TRBJ1-5
D gene: -
clone size: -
V gene: TRBV20-1
CDR3 DNA: TGCAGTGCTAGACGTCAGCTGGTGGATCAGCCCCAGCATTTT
CDR3 protein: CSARRQLVDQPQHF

J gene: TRBJ1-2
D gene: -
clone size: once
V gene: TRBV6-1
CDR3 DNA: TGTGCCAGTACCCGTGGGTACTATGGCTACACCTTC
CDR3 protein: CASTRGYYGYTF

J gene: TRBJ2-7
D gene: -
clone size: few
V gene: TRBV5-1
CDR3 DNA: TGCGCCAGCAGCTTGGATGGTTCGGGCACCCACGAGCAGTACTTC
CDR3 protein: CASSLDGSGTHEQYF

J gene: TRBJ2-1
D gene: TRBD1
clone size: -
V gene: TRBV4-2
CDR3 DNA: TGTGCCAGCAGCCAAGGGACAGGGGAGAGTGATGAGCAGTTCTTC
CDR3 protein: CASSQGTGESDEQFF

J gene: TRBJ1-5
D gene: -
clone size: -
V gene: TRBV20-1
CDR3 DNA: TGCAGTGCTGGGACGCCCCAGCATTTT
CDR3 protein: CSAGTPQHF

J gene: TRBJ2-5
D gene: -
clone size: -
V gene: TRBV6-2/TRBV6-3
CDR3 DNA: TGTGCCAGCAGTCGATTGCAACCCTCGTACCAAGAGACCCAGTACTTC
CDR3 protein: CASSRLQPSYQETQYF

J gene: TRBJ2-4
D gene: TRBD1
clone size: -
V gene: TRBV28
CDR3 DNA: TGTGCCAGCAGTTTGAGGGGACAGGGGGAGGCCAAAAACATTCAGTACTTC
CDR3 protein: CASSLRGQGEAKNIQYF

J gene: TRBJ1-2
D gene: -
clone size: -
V gene: TRBV20-1
CDR3 DNA: TGCAGTGCGTTGGGACAAAGTAACTATGGCTACACCTTC
CDR3 protein: CSALGQSNYGYTF

J gene: TRBJ1-1
D gene: -
clone size: once
V gene: TRBV6-6
CDR3 DNA: TGTGCCAGCACCCTCCGAACCGGTGAAGCTTTCTTT
CDR3 protein: CASTLRTGEAFF

J gene: TRBJ2-3
D gene: TRBD1
clone size: -
V gene: TRBV7-8
CDR3 DNA: TGTGCCAGCAGGCGGGACAGGGGGGAGGCAGATACGCAGTATTTT
CDR3 protein: CASRRDRGEADTQYF

J gene: TRBJ1-1
D gene: -
clone size: -
V gene: TRBV5-1
CDR3 DNA: TGCGCCAGCAGCTTGGGGGGGCAGCCCCAGAACACTGAAGCTTTCTTT
CDR3 protein: CASSLGGQPQNTEAFF

J gene: TRBJ1-1
D gene: TRBD1
clone size: once
V gene: TRBV20-1
CDR3 DNA: TGTAGTGCCGCACCGGGACAGCCGAACACTGAAGCTTTCTTT
CDR3 protein: CSAAPGQPNTEAFF

J gene: TRBJ1-4
D gene: -
clone size: -
V gene: TRBV7-9
CDR3 DNA: TGTGCCAGCAGATCCGATCCTTACGGGACAACTAATGAAAAACTGTTTTTT
CDR3 protein: CASRSDPYGTTNEKLFF

J gene: TRBJ1-5
D gene: -
clone size: once
V gene: TRBV20-1
CDR3 DNA: TGCAGTGCTAGAGAGTACGGGACACAAGGCAATCAGCCCCAGCATTTT
CDR3 protein: CSAREYGTQGNQPQHF

J gene: TRBJ2-7
D gene: -
clone size: -
V gene: TRBV6-2/TRBV6-3
CDR3 DNA: TGTGCCAGCATCCGAACGCAGGGGTACTACGAGCAGTACTTC
CDR3 protein: CASIRTQGYYEQYF

J gene: TRBJ2-7
D gene: TRBD1
clone size: -
V gene: TRBV27
CDR3 DNA: TGTGCCAGCAGTCCCTTAATGTTGACAGGGAGCTCCTACGAGCAGTACTTC
CDR3 protein: CASSPLMLTGSSYEQYF

J gene: TRBJ2-3
D gene: -
clone size: -
V gene: TRBV7-6
CDR3 DNA: TGTGCCAGCAGTTACCTCGGGGGGCCCCGACAAGGAGATACGCAGTATTTT
CDR3 protein: CASSYLGGPRQGDTQYF

J gene: TRBJ2-3
D gene: -
clone size: -
V gene: TRBV29-1
CDR3 DNA: TGCAGCGTTGAAAATGAAGGGTCAGATACGCAGTATTTT
CDR3 protein: CSVENEGSDTQYF

J gene: TRBJ2-7
D gene: -
clone size: -
V gene: TRBV7-2
CDR3 DNA: TGTGCCAGCAGCTTTCAAAAACACGAGCAGTACTTC
CDR3 protein: CASSFQKHEQYF

J gene: TRBJ1-4
D gene: -
clone size: -
V gene: TRBV5-1
CDR3 DNA: TGCGCCAGCTCGGTCCTCCTAAATGAAAAACTGTTTTTT
CDR3 protein: CASSVLLNEKLFF

J gene: TRBJ2-1
D gene: -
clone size: -
V gene: TRBV29-1
CDR3 DNA: TGCAGCGTTGAAGTAGCGACAGTCTCCTACAATGAGCAGTTCTTC
CDR3 protein: CSVEVATVSYNEQFF

J gene: TRBJ1-2
D gene: -
clone size: -
V gene: TRBV10-3
CDR3 DNA: TGTGCCATCAGTGAGACGGCAGGGGAAGGCTACACCTTC
CDR3 protein: CAISETAGEGYTF

J gene: TRBJ2-1
D gene: TRBD2
clone size: -
V gene: TRBV27
CDR3 DNA: TGTGCCAGCAGTTTATCGGGCGGGCTAGCGGCTTCCTACAATGAGCAGTTCTTC
CDR3 protein: CASSLSGGLAASYNEQFF

J gene: TRBJ2-7
D gene: TRBD1
clone size: -
V gene: TRBV6-2/TRBV6-3
CDR3 DNA: TGTGCCAGCAGGGGACAGGGTGGCCCCTATGAGCAGTACTTC
CDR3 protein: CASRGQGGPYEQYF